This T cell receptor (beta chain) derives from a study of shared clonotypes between healthy human individuals. Assay used: immunoSEQ multiplex PCR; TCRdb lists only in-frame clones, some missing. The data contain roughly 2.5 million clones, about 92% of them singletons. CDR1 is SGHRS, CDR2 YFSETQ, per germline. V lost 4 bases and J 5 bases, leaving 20 bases between the germline ends. The CDR3 extends over 16 amino acids. The J gene is TRBJ2-3, the V gene TRBV5-1; tentatively, D is TRBD2 (6 bases). Material: naive CD4+ T cells sorted from blood. Noted subset: CD45RA+ positively selected. This clonotype was sampled from a man aged 18 to 29 in good health. Written as DNA, the CDR3 is TGCGCCAGCAGCCTCCGGCGTTGGGGGACTGGAGATACGCAGTATTTT. Translation: CASSLRRWGTGDTQYF.